The clone carrying this T cell receptor beta chain turned up a few times. No antigen is known for it. CDR1 is LNHNV, CDR2 YYDKDF, per germline (reference sequence). The CDR3 is 12 amino acids. Trimming removed 0 bases from V and 4 bases from J, with 4 bases in between. These data originate in a study of CD8+ T cells in alopecia areata. Points from the study as a whole: Scalp lesions, especially in alopecia totalis/universalis, had higher clonality than normal scalp. Patients shared TCRs less clearly than mice did, possibly owing to HLA.

Investigators isolated RNA and reverse transcribed it into cDNA to act as the sequencing template. TCRdb's copy holds only in-frame clones and misses some; the assay was immunoSEQ multiplex PCR. The table lists 65,000 to 90,000 clones, just over 50% of them singletons. Both peripheral blood and punch biopsies of lesional scalp skin were obtained from patients who had alopecia areata. Researchers picked out CD4+ and CD8+ T cells from PBMCs by sorting. This chain connects TRBV15 to TRBJ2-7; D is undetermined. Specimen: NKG2D-high CD8+ T cells sorted from blood. The sequence was collected from a human donor with alopecia areata. The CDR3 loop is CATSRDRYEQYF. DNA of the CDR3: TGTGCCACCAGCAGAGATAGATACGAGCAGTACTTC. Combining the CDR3 with reference TRBV15 and TRBJ2-7 gives the whole variable domain DAMVIQNPRYQVTQFGKPVTLSCSQTLNHNVMYWYQQKSSQAPKLLFHYYDKDFNNEADTPDNFQSRRPNTSFCFLDIRSPGLGDTAMYLCATSRDRYEQYFGPGTRLTVT.